This T cell receptor (beta chain) was found in a study of blood T cell repertoires in COVID-19. Study-wide context: Italy, Spain and the United States were the sources of the convalescent and acute COVID-19 samples.

In the authors' workflow: Nucleated cell counts were estimated from reference gene primer amplification. Only in-frame clones appear in the TCRdb table, and some are missing; sequencing was by immunoSEQ multiplex PCR. From that table come the V and J calls and clone size; the DNA was used to work out D and trimming. The data hold about 16,000 clones, with around 75% observed a single time. The CDR3 sequence is 17 residues long. The germline V gene encodes CDR1 SGHTA and CDR2 FQGNSA. The V gene end was trimmed by 5 bases and the J gene end by 3 bases; junction bases not matched to a gene: 16. J is TRBJ2-7 and V is TRBV7-2; TRBD2 matches at 7 bases. Source material: peripheral blood. This clonotype was obtained from a man in his sixties with acute or convalescent COVID-19. CDR3 sequence (DNA): TGTGCCAGCAGCCTTGAAACTAGCGTTATTGTATTCTACGAGCAGTACTTC. This sequence encodes CASSLETSVIVFYEQYF.